This T cell receptor (beta chain) was sequenced in a study of blood T cell repertoires in COVID-19 (TCRdb year 2020). Broadly, across the study: The collaborator samples originated in the United States, Italy and Spain and spanned the acute and convalescent phases of COVID-19. The prospective study material was composed of cDNA or gDNA derived from T cells, B-cell-depleted T cells, or PBMCs. The dataset comprised deeply sampled blood TCRbeta repertoires from subjects exposed to, actively infected with, or recovered from COVID-19. The repertoires were released in a freely available public database intended as a resource for research on the immune response to SARS-CoV-2. The samples were drawn from two sources: the first 160 participants of the ongoing ImmuneRACE study, and 1,200 or so subjects contributed by 6 global collaborators. A de-identified subject ID, COVID-19 status, age in years and sex were almost always included in the sample metadata. HLA class I and class II types, where available, came from metadata supplied by the sample provider rather than from assay-based typing.

The collaborating institutions used their own protocols to collect whole blood in K2EDTA tubes. Collaborator samples were shipped for TCRbeta analysis as frozen whole blood, isolated PBMCs, or DNA extracted from either sample type. Of note for this clone: Its antigen is currently not known. The sample holds no much larger clone one base away, and base qualities are not on file.

Here is what the overall study found, with its caveats: How much clinical and demographic metadata was included differed by source and by participant, and the metadata was provided uncurated.

TCRbeta CDR3 regions were amplified from genomic DNA by means of the immunoSEQ Assay, a bias-controlled multiplex PCR. In the source study's methods: The number of nucleated cells in each sample was estimated from the amplification of reference gene primers within the assay. To quantify the absolute abundance of each unique TCRbeta CDR3 rearrangement, sequence reads were collapsed and filtered. For each sample, productive Simpson clonality was calculated as the square root of Simpson's diversity index across productive rearrangements. This is the immuneACCESS table as TCRdb keeps it, with only in-frame sequences that have V and J called. A part of the clones is gone; compared with another copy, unresolved V genes explain less than half, and the rest is unexplained. D and trimming were read from the DNA, whereas the V and J calls and clone size are those reported in that table. Present in this sample are fewer than 250,000 clones, almost 85% of which were seen just once. The ten top clones hold approximately 8.1% of the sample.

Specimen: peripheral blood. The sequence derives from a woman in her forties or fifties with active or convalescent COVID-19.

The encoded CDR3 is CASSQGTGGDQPQHF. The bases read TGTGCCAGCAGCCAAGGGACAGGGGGAGATCAGCCCCAGCATTTT. The sequence joins TRBV7-8 to TRBJ1-5, and 11 bases in between align with TRBD1. The germline V gene gives CDR1 as SGHVS and CDR2 as FQNEAQ. The CDR3 sequence holds 15 residues, the cysteine and phenylalanine included. Only CDR3 DNA remains: 45 bases, in frame from the first base. Relative to germline, V is missing 5 bases and J is missing 5 bases, with 5 bases of the junction outside any gene match.